The TCR beta chain under discussion was sequenced for a study of cytomegalovirus exposure and HLA in healthy donors. 60 Vbeta and 13 Jbeta primers were used in PCR. This table comes from immunoSEQ multiplex PCR, and its TCRdb copy is limited to in-frame clones, with some not included. The profile shows more than 100,000 clones, about 73% of them singletons. The CDR3 length is 15 residues. Trimming stripped 2 bases from V and 2 bases from J, with 13 bases between. From germline, CDR1 is MDHEN and CDR2 SYDVKM. General observations from the study: Among the CMV-associated chains, three were confirmed in vitro as specific for CMV antigens.

This clone appeared once. Its specificity is unknown. The sequencing input was PBMCs. The chain uses TRBV28 and TRBJ2-7; D not certain. This clonotype was sampled from a woman aged 40 to 55 in good health and CMV-seronegative. The CDR3 region is CASSLGGNNPYEQYF. The DNA of the CDR3 is TGTGCCAGCAGTTTAGGCGGCAATAACCCCTACGAGCAGTACTTC.